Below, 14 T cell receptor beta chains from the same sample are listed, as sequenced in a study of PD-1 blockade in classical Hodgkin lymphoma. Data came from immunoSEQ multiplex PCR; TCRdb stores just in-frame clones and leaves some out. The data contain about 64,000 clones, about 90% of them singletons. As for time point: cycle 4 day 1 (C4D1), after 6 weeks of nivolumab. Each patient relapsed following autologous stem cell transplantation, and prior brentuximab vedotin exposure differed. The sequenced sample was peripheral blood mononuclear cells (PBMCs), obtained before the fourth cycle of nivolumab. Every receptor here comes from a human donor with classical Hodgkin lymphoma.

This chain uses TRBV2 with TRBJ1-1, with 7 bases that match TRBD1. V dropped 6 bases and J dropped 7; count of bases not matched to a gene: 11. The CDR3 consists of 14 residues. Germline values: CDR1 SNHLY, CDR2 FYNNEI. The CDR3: CASSTFKGQVEAFF. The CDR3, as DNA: TGTGCCAGCAGCACCTTTAAAGGACAGGTTGAAGCTTTCTTT.

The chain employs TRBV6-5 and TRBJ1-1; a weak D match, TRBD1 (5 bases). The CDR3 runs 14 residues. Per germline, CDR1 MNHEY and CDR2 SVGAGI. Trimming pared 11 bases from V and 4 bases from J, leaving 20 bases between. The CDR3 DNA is TGTGCCTCCTCCCCGGGGGTATTCGGCACTGAAGCTTTCTTT. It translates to CASSPGVFGTEAFF.

The CDR3 loop reads CASSDRAAGELFF. CDR3 DNA sequence: TGTGCCAGCAGTGACAGGGCCGCCGGGGAGCTGTTTTTT. The chain carries TRBV6-4 and TRBJ2-2; D is unresolved. The CDR3 is 13 residues long. V lost 2 bases and J lost 6, with 7 bases in between. Germline CDR1 reads MRHNA; CDR2 reads SNTAGT.

The chain's CDR3 is CSAETSSTQYF. The CDR3 bases are TGCAGTGCAGAAACTAGCAGTACGCAGTATTTT. The chain combines TRBV20-1 with TRBJ2-3; D might be TRBD2 (6 bases). The length of the CDR3 is 11 residues. Germline V gene data show CDR1 as DFQATT and CDR2 as SNEGSKA (reference sequence). The germline V and J ends were trimmed by 6 bases and 8 bases, with 12 bases remaining between them.

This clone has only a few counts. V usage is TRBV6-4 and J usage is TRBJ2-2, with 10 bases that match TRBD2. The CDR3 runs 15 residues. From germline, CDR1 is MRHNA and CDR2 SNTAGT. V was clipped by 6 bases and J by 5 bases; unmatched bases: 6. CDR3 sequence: CASSSLSGGTGELFF. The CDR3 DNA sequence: TGTGCCAGCAGCTCCCTTAGCGGGGGGACCGGGGAGCTGTTTTTT.

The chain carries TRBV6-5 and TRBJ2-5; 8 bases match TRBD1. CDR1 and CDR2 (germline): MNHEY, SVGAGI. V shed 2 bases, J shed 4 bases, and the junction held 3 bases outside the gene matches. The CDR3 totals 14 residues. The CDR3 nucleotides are TGTGCCAGCAGTTACGCACAGGGGGGAGAGACCCAGTACTTC. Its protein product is CASSYAQGGETQYF.

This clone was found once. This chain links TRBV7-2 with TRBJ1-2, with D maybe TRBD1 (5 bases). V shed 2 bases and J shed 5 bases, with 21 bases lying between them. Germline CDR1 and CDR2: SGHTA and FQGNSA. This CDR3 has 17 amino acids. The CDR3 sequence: CASSLSRDSLPPYGYTF. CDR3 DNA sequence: TGTGCCAGCAGCTTATCCCGGGACTCTCTTCCCCCATATGGCTACACCTTC.

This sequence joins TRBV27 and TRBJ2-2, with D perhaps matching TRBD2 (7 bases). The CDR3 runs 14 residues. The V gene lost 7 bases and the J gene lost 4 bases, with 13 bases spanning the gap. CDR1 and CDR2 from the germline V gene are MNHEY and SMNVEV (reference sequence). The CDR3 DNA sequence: TGTGCCAGCACCTCACGGGGGGCCACCGGGGAGCTGTTTTTT. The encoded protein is CASTSRGATGELFF.

CDR3 nucleotide sequence: TGTGCCTGGAGTGTACCTTGGGGGAGCGGGAAACTGTTTTTT. Protein product: CAWSVPWGSGKLFF. This chain connects TRBV30 to TRBJ1-4; perhaps TRBD1 as D (5 bases). The germline V gene has CDR1 GTSNPN and CDR2 SVGIG (reference sequence). Between the trimmed V and J ends, which lost 0 bases and 11 bases, there was a span of 16 bases. This CDR3 is 14 amino acids long.

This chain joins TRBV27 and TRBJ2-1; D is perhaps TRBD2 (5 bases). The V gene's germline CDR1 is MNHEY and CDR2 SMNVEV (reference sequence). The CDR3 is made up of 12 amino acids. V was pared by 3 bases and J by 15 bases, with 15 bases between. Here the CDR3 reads CASSLTGYAPFF. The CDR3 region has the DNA TGTGCCAGCAGTTTGACGGGATATGCCCCGTTCTTC.

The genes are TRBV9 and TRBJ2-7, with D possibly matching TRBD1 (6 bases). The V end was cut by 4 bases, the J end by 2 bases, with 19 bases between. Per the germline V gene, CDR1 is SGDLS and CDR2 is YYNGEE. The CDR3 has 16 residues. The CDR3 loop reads CASSPGTGDTPYEQYF. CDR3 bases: TGTGCCAGCAGCCCCGGGACCGGGGACACTCCCTACGAGCAGTACTTC.

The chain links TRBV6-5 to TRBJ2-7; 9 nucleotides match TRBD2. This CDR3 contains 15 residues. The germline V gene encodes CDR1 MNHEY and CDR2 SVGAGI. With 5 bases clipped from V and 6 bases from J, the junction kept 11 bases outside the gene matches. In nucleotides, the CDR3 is TGTGCCAGCAGTCTAAGGGCTAGCGGGGATGGCGAGCAGTACTTC. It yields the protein CASSLRASGDGEQYF.

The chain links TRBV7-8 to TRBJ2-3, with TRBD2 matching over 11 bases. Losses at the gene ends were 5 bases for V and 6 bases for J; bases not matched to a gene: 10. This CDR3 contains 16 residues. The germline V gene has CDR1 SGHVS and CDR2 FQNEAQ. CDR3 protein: CASSHFVAGGVDTQYF. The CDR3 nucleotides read TGTGCCAGCAGCCACTTTGTAGCGGGGGGGGTGGATACGCAGTATTTT.

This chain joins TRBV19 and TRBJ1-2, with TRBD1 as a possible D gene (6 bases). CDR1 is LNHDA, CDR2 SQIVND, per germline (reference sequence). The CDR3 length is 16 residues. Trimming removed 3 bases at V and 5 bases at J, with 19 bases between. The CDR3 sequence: CASSMPAYRERYGYTF. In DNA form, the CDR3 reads TGTGCCAGTAGTATGCCCGCGTACAGGGAGAGGTATGGCTACACCTTC.